Listed below are T cell receptor beta chains from one sample, sequenced in a study of blood T cell repertoires in COVID-19. The table came from immunoSEQ multiplex PCR; TCRdb's copy has only in-frame clones and leaves some out. The data show 90,000 to 120,000 clones, about 85% seen once. The sample consisted of peripheral blood. The receptors stem from a woman aged 70 to 79 with acute or convalescent COVID-19. CDR3s include the opening cysteine and the closing phenylalanine or tryptophan. D genes are given only for firm matches. Clone size, where shown, is once, few, many, or a class for clones that have expanded.

d_call: TRBD2
j_call: TRBJ2-1
clone_size: NA
v_call: TRBV5-4
cdr3_nt: TGTGCCAGCAGCGGGGGACTAGCGACACTTTCACTCTCCTACAATGAGCAGTTCTTC
cdr3_aa: CASSGGLATLSLSYNEQFF

d_call: TRBD1
j_call: TRBJ1-4
clone_size: NA
v_call: TRBV7-2
cdr3_nt: TGTGCCAGCAGCCTTACAGGGGATAATGAAAAACTGTTTTTT
cdr3_aa: CASSLTGDNEKLFF

d_call: TRBD1
j_call: TRBJ2-5
clone_size: NA
v_call: TRBV29-1
cdr3_nt: TGCAGCGTTGAATACGGACAGGGTTCCCAAGAGACCCAGTACTTC
cdr3_aa: CSVEYGQGSQETQYF

d_call: NA
j_call: TRBJ1-3
clone_size: NA
v_call: TRBV28
cdr3_nt: TGTGCCAGCAGTAACCCCTGGGCAGCAGGGAACACCATATATTTT
cdr3_aa: CASSNPWAAGNTIYF

d_call: NA
j_call: TRBJ1-3
clone_size: NA
v_call: TRBV5-1
cdr3_nt: TGCGCCAGCAGCACACAGGGCGCGGGAAACACCATATATTTT
cdr3_aa: CASSTQGAGNTIYF

d_call: NA
j_call: TRBJ2-1
clone_size: NA
v_call: TRBV5-1
cdr3_nt: TGCGCCAGCAGCTTTAGTCGTCCTCCTGAGCAGTTCTTC
cdr3_aa: CASSFSRPPEQFF

d_call: NA
j_call: TRBJ2-2
clone_size: NA
v_call: TRBV19
cdr3_nt: TGTGCCAGTAGCCCGACTTACACCGGGGAGCTGTTTTTT
cdr3_aa: CASSPTYTGELFF

d_call: NA
j_call: TRBJ1-5
clone_size: NA
v_call: TRBV6-1
cdr3_nt: TGTGCCAGCAGTGACGGGGGGGCCAGCAATCAGCCCCAGCATTTT
cdr3_aa: CASSDGGASNQPQHF

d_call: NA
j_call: TRBJ1-5
clone_size: NA
v_call: TRBV5-1
cdr3_nt: TGCGCCAGCAGCTGGACAGTGGATCAGCCCCAGCATTTT
cdr3_aa: CASSWTVDQPQHF

d_call: NA
j_call: TRBJ2-3
clone_size: NA
v_call: TRBV3-1/TRBV3-2
cdr3_nt: TGTGCCAGCAGCCGCGGCATCAACCAGGGGTTGGATACGCAGTATTTT
cdr3_aa: CASSRGINQGLDTQYF

d_call: NA
j_call: TRBJ2-7
clone_size: NA
v_call: TRBV7-9
cdr3_nt: TGTGCCAGCAGCTTAGCCGGGACACCTTCCTACGAGCGGTACTTC
cdr3_aa: CASSLAGTPSYERYF

d_call: TRBD1
j_call: TRBJ1-2
clone_size: NA
v_call: TRBV6-5
cdr3_nt: TGTGCCAGCAGGGAGACAGGGGTCTATGGCTACACCTTC
cdr3_aa: CASRETGVYGYTF

d_call: TRBD1
j_call: TRBJ2-1
clone_size: NA
v_call: TRBV3-1/TRBV3-2
cdr3_nt: TGTGCCAGCAGCCAAAGGGGGCGGAATGAGCAGTTCTTC
cdr3_aa: CASSQRGRNEQFF

d_call: NA
j_call: TRBJ2-1
clone_size: NA
v_call: TRBV3-1/TRBV3-2
cdr3_nt: TGTGCCAGCAGCCAAGGCCGGTATCACCTAAGTAATGAGCAGTTCTTC
cdr3_aa: CASSQGRYHLSNEQFF

d_call: NA
j_call: TRBJ1-4
clone_size: NA
v_call: TRBV5-4
cdr3_nt: TGTGCCAGCAGCTTCGACAGTGCAACTAATGAAAAGCTGTTTTTT
cdr3_aa: CASSFDSATNEKLFF

d_call: NA
j_call: TRBJ1-6
clone_size: NA
v_call: TRBV9
cdr3_nt: TGTGCCAGCAGCGTAGCCTTGGGTACGGGATCACCCCTCCACTTT
cdr3_aa: CASSVALGTGSPLHF

d_call: NA
j_call: TRBJ1-2
clone_size: NA
v_call: TRBV10-3
cdr3_nt: TGTGCCATCAGCAACGATGAGTATGGCTACACCTTC
cdr3_aa: CAISNDEYGYTF

d_call: TRBD1
j_call: TRBJ1-4
clone_size: few
v_call: TRBV19
cdr3_nt: TGTGCCAGTAGTCGCCCCCGACAGGGTCGGCCTAATGAAAAACTGTTTTTT
cdr3_aa: CASSRPRQGRPNEKLFF

d_call: NA
j_call: TRBJ2-3
clone_size: NA
v_call: TRBV2
cdr3_nt: TGTGCCAGCAAAAGGGAGTCAGATACGCAGTATTTT
cdr3_aa: CASKRESDTQYF

d_call: NA
j_call: TRBJ1-5
clone_size: NA
v_call: TRBV2
cdr3_nt: TGTGCCAGCAGCGAGGGTCAGGACAATCAGCCCCAGCATTTT
cdr3_aa: CASSEGQDNQPQHF

d_call: NA
j_call: TRBJ2-3
clone_size: NA
v_call: TRBV7-9
cdr3_nt: TGTGCCAGCAGTCTCCGACAGGGCACAGATACGCAGTATTTT
cdr3_aa: CASSLRQGTDTQYF

d_call: TRBD1
j_call: TRBJ1-4
clone_size: NA
v_call: TRBV10-3
cdr3_nt: TGTGCCATCGGAAAGGACAGGGGAAGTGAAAAACTGTTTTTT
cdr3_aa: CAIGKDRGSEKLFF

d_call: NA
j_call: TRBJ2-5
clone_size: NA
v_call: TRBV10-3
cdr3_nt: TGTGCCATCAGTCGGGATCCCACGGGGACCCAGTACTTC
cdr3_aa: CAISRDPTGTQYF

d_call: TRBD2
j_call: TRBJ2-3
clone_size: few
v_call: TRBV4-2
cdr3_nt: TGTGCCAGCAGCCCCTTAGCGGGAGGGATGACAGATACGCAGTATTTT
cdr3_aa: CASSPLAGGMTDTQYF

d_call: TRBD1
j_call: TRBJ1-1
clone_size: NA
v_call: TRBV15
cdr3_nt: TGTGCCACCAGCAGAGAGAACAGGGGAACTGAAGCTTTCTTT
cdr3_aa: CATSRENRGTEAFF

d_call: TRBD1
j_call: TRBJ2-7
clone_size: NA
v_call: TRBV3-1/TRBV3-2
cdr3_nt: TGTGCCAGCAGCCAAGCCCGGGACAGGCAGTACTTC
cdr3_aa: CASSQARDRQYF

d_call: TRBD1
j_call: TRBJ1-5
clone_size: NA
v_call: TRBV18
cdr3_nt: TGTGCCAGCTCATCTGGACAGGGCAATCAGCCCCAGCATTTT
cdr3_aa: CASSSGQGNQPQHF

d_call: TRBD1
j_call: TRBJ1-1
clone_size: NA
v_call: TRBV19
cdr3_nt: TGTGCCAGTAGTAGACAGGGGGCGGCAGCCACTGAAGCTTTCTTT
cdr3_aa: CASSRQGAAATEAFF

d_call: TRBD2
j_call: TRBJ2-1
clone_size: NA
v_call: TRBV19
cdr3_nt: TGTGCCAGTACTGGTGCTAGCGGGGGCTCGGGGAGGAATGAGCAGTTCTTC
cdr3_aa: CASTGASGGSGRNEQFF

d_call: NA
j_call: TRBJ1-2
clone_size: NA
v_call: TRBV6-5
cdr3_nt: TGTGCCAGCAGCCACAGAAGACAGGACTATGGCTACACCTTC
cdr3_aa: CASSHRRQDYGYTF

d_call: TRBD2
j_call: TRBJ2-1
clone_size: NA
v_call: TRBV5-5
cdr3_nt: TGTGCCAGCAGCTTGGGGTCTAGCGGGAGGTTCAATGAGCAGTTCTTC
cdr3_aa: CASSLGSSGRFNEQFF

d_call: TRBD1
j_call: TRBJ2-1
clone_size: once
v_call: TRBV2
cdr3_nt: TGTGCCAGCCGGGACAGGGGAAATGAGCAGTTCTTC
cdr3_aa: CASRDRGNEQFF

d_call: NA
j_call: TRBJ2-3
clone_size: NA
v_call: TRBV28
cdr3_nt: TGTGCCAGCAGACCTAGGGGAGATACGCAGTATTTT
cdr3_aa: CASRPRGDTQYF

d_call: NA
j_call: TRBJ2-6
clone_size: NA
v_call: TRBV27
cdr3_nt: TGTGCCAGCAGTTTTCGGCAGGGGAATTCTGGGGCCAACGTCCTGACTTTC
cdr3_aa: CASSFRQGNSGANVLTF

d_call: TRBD1
j_call: TRBJ1-5
clone_size: NA
v_call: TRBV18
cdr3_nt: TGTGCCAGCTCACCAAAGCTACTGGACAGGGAAAATCAGCCCCAGCATTTT
cdr3_aa: CASSPKLLDRENQPQHF

d_call: TRBD2
j_call: TRBJ2-1
clone_size: NA
v_call: TRBV7-3
cdr3_nt: TGTGCCAGCAGCCCGGGACTAGCGGGAGCGGGAGAGCAGTTCTTC
cdr3_aa: CASSPGLAGAGEQFF

d_call: TRBD1
j_call: TRBJ1-5
clone_size: NA
v_call: TRBV5-1
cdr3_nt: TGCGCCAGCAGCTTACAGGGGGAGGGTCAGCCCCAGCATTTT
cdr3_aa: CASSLQGEGQPQHF

d_call: TRBD1
j_call: TRBJ1-6
clone_size: NA
v_call: TRBV18
cdr3_nt: TGTGCCAGCTCGAAGGACAGGGGTTCACCCCTCCACTTT
cdr3_aa: CASSKDRGSPLHF

d_call: TRBD2
j_call: TRBJ2-3
clone_size: NA
v_call: TRBV7-2
cdr3_nt: TGTGCCAGCAGCTGGAGCGGGACCGGCACAGATACGCAGTATTTT
cdr3_aa: CASSWSGTGTDTQYF

d_call: TRBD2
j_call: TRBJ2-2
clone_size: NA
v_call: TRBV3-1/TRBV3-2
cdr3_nt: TGTGCCAGCAGCCAAGGACTAGCGGGGGTCGGGGAGCTGTTTTTT
cdr3_aa: CASSQGLAGVGELFF

d_call: TRBD2
j_call: TRBJ2-7
clone_size: NA
v_call: TRBV3-1/TRBV3-2
cdr3_nt: TGTGCCAGCAGCGCGGGACTAGCGGGAGTTTTTGGGTACGAGCAGTACTTC
cdr3_aa: CASSAGLAGVFGYEQYF

d_call: NA
j_call: TRBJ1-2
clone_size: once
v_call: TRBV10-3
cdr3_nt: TGTGCCATCAGTGAGCGGCCCGGGATCGACTATGGCTACACCTTC
cdr3_aa: CAISERPGIDYGYTF

d_call: TRBD1
j_call: TRBJ1-2
clone_size: NA
v_call: TRBV19
cdr3_nt: TGTGCCAGTAGTAAAGGACAGGGAGAGTATGGCTACACCTTC
cdr3_aa: CASSKGQGEYGYTF